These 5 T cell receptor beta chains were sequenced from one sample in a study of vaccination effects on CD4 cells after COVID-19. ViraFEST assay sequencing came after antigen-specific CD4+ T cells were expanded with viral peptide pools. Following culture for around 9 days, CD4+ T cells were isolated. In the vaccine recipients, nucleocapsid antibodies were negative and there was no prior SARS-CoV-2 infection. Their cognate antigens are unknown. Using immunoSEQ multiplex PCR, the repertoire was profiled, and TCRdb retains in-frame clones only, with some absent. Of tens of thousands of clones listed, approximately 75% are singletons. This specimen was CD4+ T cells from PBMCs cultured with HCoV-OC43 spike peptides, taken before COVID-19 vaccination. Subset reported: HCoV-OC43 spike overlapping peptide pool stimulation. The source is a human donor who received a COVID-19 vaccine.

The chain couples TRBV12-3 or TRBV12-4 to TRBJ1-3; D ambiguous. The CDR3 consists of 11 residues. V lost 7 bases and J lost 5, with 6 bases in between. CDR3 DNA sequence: TGTGCCAGCACCAGCAGAAACACCATATATTTT. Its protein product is CASTSRNTIYF.

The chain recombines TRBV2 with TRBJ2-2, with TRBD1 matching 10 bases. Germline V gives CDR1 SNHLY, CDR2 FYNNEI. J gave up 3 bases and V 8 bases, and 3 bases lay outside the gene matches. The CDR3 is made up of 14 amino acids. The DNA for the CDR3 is TGTGCCAGCGCCGGGACAGGGGACACCGGGGAGCTGTTTTTT. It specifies CASAGTGDTGELFF.

The CDR3 loop reads CASSVASGALTQYF. The DNA for the CDR3 is TGTGCCAGCAGCGTGGCTAGCGGGGCCTTAACCCAGTACTTC. V is TRBV14 and J is TRBJ2-5, with 9 bases aligning to TRBD2. Germline values: CDR1 SGHDN, CDR2 FVKESK. With V trimmed by 5 bases and J by 8 bases, 9 bases remained unmatched. There are 14 residues in the CDR3.

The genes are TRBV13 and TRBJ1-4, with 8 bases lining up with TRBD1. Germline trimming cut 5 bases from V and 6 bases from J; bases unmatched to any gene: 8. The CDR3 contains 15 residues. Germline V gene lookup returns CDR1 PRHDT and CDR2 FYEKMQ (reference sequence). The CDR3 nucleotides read TGTGCCAGCAGCCTCGGACAGGGTGTTGATGAAAAACTGTTTTTT. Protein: CASSLGQGVDEKLFF.

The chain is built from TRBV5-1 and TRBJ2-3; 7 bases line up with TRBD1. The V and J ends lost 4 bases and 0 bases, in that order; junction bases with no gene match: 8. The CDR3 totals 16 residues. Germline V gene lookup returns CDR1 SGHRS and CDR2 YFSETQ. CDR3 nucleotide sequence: TGCGCCAGCAGCCCCTTTACGGGACAGAGCACAGATACGCAGTATTTT. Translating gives CASSPFTGQSTDTQYF.